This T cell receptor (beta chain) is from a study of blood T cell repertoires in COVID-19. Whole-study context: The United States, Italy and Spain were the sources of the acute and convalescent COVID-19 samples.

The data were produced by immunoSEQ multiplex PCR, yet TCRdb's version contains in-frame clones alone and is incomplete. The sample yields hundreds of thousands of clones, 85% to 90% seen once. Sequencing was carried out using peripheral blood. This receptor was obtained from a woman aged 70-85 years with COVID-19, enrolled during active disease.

The CDR3 region has the DNA TGCGCCAGCAGCTTGGATGCAGGGACTCGCACAGATACGCAGTATTTT. Translating it yields CASSLDAGTRTDTQYF. The J gene is TRBJ2-3, the V gene TRBV5-1, with D possibly TRBD2 on 6 matching bases. Germline V gene data show CDR1 as SGHRS and CDR2 as YFSETQ. With 0 bases removed from V and 1 base from J, the gap between germline ends came to 12 bases. There are 16 residues in the CDR3.